The present T cell receptor (beta chain) was sequenced within a study of T cell changes during pregnancy in multiple sclerosis. The CDR3 is made up of 14 amino acids. The germline CDR1 and CDR2 sequences are SGHVS and FNYEAQ. With 1 base removed from V and 7 bases from J, the gap between germline ends came to 14 bases. Method: immunoSEQ multiplex PCR; TCRdb's copy keeps in-frame clones and lacks some. In the table there are 30,000 to 35,000 clones, around 90% of which are singletons. The receptor was isolated from a female donor in good health, enrolled as a control in a pregnancy study. The sequencing here drew on CD4+ T cells from peripheral blood mononuclear cells, taken in the third trimester of pregnancy. This chain connects TRBV7-6 to TRBJ2-7, with a tentative D call TRBD1 (5 bases). CDR3 amino acids: CASSLGQPSEEQYF. CDR3 in DNA: TGTGCCAGCAGCTTAGGACAGCCCAGTGAGGAGCAGTACTTC.